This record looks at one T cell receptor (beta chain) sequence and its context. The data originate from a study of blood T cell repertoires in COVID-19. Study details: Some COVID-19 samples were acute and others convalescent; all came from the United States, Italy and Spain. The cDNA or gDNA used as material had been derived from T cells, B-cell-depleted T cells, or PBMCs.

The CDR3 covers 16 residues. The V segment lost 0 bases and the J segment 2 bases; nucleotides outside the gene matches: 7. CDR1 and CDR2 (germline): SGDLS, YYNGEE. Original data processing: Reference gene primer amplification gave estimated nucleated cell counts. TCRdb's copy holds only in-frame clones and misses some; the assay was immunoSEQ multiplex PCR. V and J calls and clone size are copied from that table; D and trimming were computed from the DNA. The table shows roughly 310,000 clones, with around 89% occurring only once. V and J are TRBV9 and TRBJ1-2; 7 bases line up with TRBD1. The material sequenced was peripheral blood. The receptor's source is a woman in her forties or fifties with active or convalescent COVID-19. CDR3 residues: CASSVAPKTGNYGYTF. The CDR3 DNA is TGTGCCAGCAGCGTAGCACCGAAGACAGGGAACTATGGCTACACCTTC. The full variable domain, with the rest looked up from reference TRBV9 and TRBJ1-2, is DSGVTQTPKHLITATGQRVTLRCSPRSGDLSVYWYQQSLDQGLQFLIQYYNGEERAKGNILERFSAQQFPDLHSELNLSSLELGDSALYFCASSVAPKTGNYGYTFGSGTRLTVV.